Presented here are 8 T cell receptor beta chains from one specimen sequenced in a study of control samples from healthy donors and cancer patients. Here immunoSEQ multiplex PCR was the method, and the copy in TCRdb shows in-frame clones only, minus some. There are some 64,000 clones in the sample; approximately 90% occur only once, and about 1.2% lies in the top ten. Sequenced material: PBMCs. Every receptor here comes from a woman aged 45-59 years with colorectal cancer.

The V call is TRBV6-2 or TRBV6-3, the J call TRBJ2-2, with 12 bases matching TRBD2. This CDR3 is 16 amino acids long. Germline CDR1 MNHEY, CDR2 SVGEGT. With 2 bases clipped from V and 6 bases from J, the junction kept 4 bases outside the gene matches. The CDR3 sequence: CASSYRLAGAAGELFF. In nucleotides, the CDR3 is TGTGCCAGCAGTTACCGACTAGCGGGAGCTGCCGGGGAGCTGTTTTTT.

Only one count was recorded for this clone. The chain uses TRBV19 and TRBJ1-1; D not certain. CDR1 is LNHDA and CDR2 is SQIVND in the germline V gene (reference sequence). The CDR3 length is 14 residues. V was trimmed by 1 base and J by 1 base, leaving 7 bases between them. CDR3 protein: CASSIVSANTEAFF. CDR3 nucleotides: TGTGCCAGTAGTATAGTTTCGGCGAACACTGAAGCTTTCTTT.

Written as DNA, the CDR3 is TGTGCCAGCAGCCCCCGGACTGACTTCGGGGAGCAGTTCTTC. Amino acids: CASSPRTDFGEQFF. The V gene is TRBV7-3, the J gene TRBJ2-1; tentatively, D is TRBD2 (5 bases). The germline V gene has CDR1 SGHTA and CDR2 FQGTGA. This CDR3 contains 14 residues. V was clipped by 5 bases and J by 10 bases, with 18 bases between them.

In this sample, this clone turned up once. DNA of the CDR3: TGTGCCAGCAGCTTAGGTCAGGGGTCCCACAATGAGCAGTTCTTC. Translation gives CASSLGQGSHNEQFF. V gene TRBV5-6 combines with J gene TRBJ2-1, with a tentative D call TRBD1 (6 bases). The V gene's germline CDR1 is SGHDT and CDR2 YYEEEE. V lost 2 bases to trimming and J lost 5 bases, with 14 bases between them. The CDR3 is made up of 15 amino acids.

The V gene is TRBV6-6, the J gene TRBJ2-7, with D unclear. In germline, CDR1 is MNHNY, CDR2 SVGAGI (reference sequence). The V end was cut by 4 bases, the J end by 7 bases, with 20 bases between. The CDR3 consists of 15 residues. The CDR3 coding sequence is TGTGCCAGCAGTTCCGGCTCTCGGCTCGGGTATGAGCAGTACTTC. Amino acid sequence: CASSSGSRLGYEQYF.

The chain combines TRBV5-6 with TRBJ1-1, with TRBD1 as a possible D gene (6 bases). CDR3 length equals 14 residues. Germline values: CDR1 SGHDT, CDR2 YYEEEE. V gave up 5 bases and J gave up 7 bases, with 18 bases separating them. The CDR3 nucleotides read TGTGCCAGCAGTTTAGGTCACAGGGAAGATGAAGCTTTCTTT. Its translation: CASSLGHREDEAFF. The whole variable domain, remainder taken from reference TRBV5-6 and TRBJ1-1, is DAGVTQSPTHLIKTRGQQVTLRCSPKSGHDTVSWYQQALGQGPQFIFQYYEEEERQRGNFPDRFSGHQFPNYSSELNVNALLLGDSALYLCASSLGHREDEAFFGQGTRLTVV.

The chain couples TRBV5-8 to TRBJ2-7; 11 bases map to TRBD2. J gave up 7 bases and V 4 bases, and 13 bases lay outside the gene matches. CDR3 length equals 16 residues. Germline CDR1 reads SGHTS; CDR2 reads YDEGEE. CDR3 loop: CASSQTGTSGSMEQYF. The CDR3 nucleotides are TGTGCCAGCAGCCAAACCGGGACTAGCGGTTCAATGGAGCAGTACTTC.

This clone showed up just a few times. This chain links TRBV7-2 with TRBJ1-1, with D unclear. The V gene's germline CDR1 is SGHTA and CDR2 FQGNSA. Trimming left V 1 base short and J 4 bases short, with 7 bases between. This CDR3 is 13 amino acids long. CDR3 sequence reads: CASSLVVFTEAFF. The CDR3 nucleotides are TGTGCCAGCAGCTTAGTGGTTTTCACTGAAGCTTTCTTT.